This TCR beta chain was profiled in a study of blood T cell repertoires in COVID-19. About the research overall: Acute-phase and convalescent COVID-19 samples originated in the United States, Italy and Spain. T cells, B-cell-depleted T cells, or PBMCs provided the cDNA or gDNA that served as material.

Authors' analysis steps: Estimation of nucleated cell counts was performed using reference gene primer amplification. Assay used: immunoSEQ multiplex PCR; TCRdb lists only in-frame clones, some missing. The V and J calls and clone size were taken over from that table, and D and trimming were inferred from the DNA. This sample has 300,000 to 400,000 clones, with 70% to 90% found just once. Germline V gene lookup returns CDR1 MNHEY and CDR2 SMNVEV (reference sequence). Trimming took off 5 bases at V and 4 bases at J, with 17 bases between the two ends. The CDR3 is made up of 15 amino acids. In its sample, this clone was seen once.

The sample taken for sequencing was peripheral blood. This TCR was recovered from a woman aged 25-40 years with COVID-19, enrolled during active disease. This chain links TRBV27 with TRBJ1-1, with D perhaps matching TRBD1 (6 bases). CDR3 nucleotides: TGTGCCAGCAGTCTACGGAAGGGGGGGAGCACTGAAGCTTTCTTT. It yields the protein CASSLRKGGSTEAFF.